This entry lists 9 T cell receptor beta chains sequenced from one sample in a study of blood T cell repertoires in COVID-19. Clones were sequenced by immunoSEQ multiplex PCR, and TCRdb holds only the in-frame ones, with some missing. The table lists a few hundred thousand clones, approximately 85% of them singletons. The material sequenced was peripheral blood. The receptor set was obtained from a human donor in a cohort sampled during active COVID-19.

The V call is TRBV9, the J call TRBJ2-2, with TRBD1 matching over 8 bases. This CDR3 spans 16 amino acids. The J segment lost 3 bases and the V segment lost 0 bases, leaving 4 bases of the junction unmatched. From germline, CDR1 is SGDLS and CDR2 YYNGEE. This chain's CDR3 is CASSVAGQGYTGELFF. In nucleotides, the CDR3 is TGTGCCAGCAGCGTAGCTGGACAGGGATACACCGGGGAGCTGTTTTTT.

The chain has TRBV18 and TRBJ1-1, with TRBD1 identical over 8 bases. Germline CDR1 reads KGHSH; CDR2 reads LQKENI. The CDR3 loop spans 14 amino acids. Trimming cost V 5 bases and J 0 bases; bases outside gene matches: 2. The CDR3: CASSTGGLNTEAFF. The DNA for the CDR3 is TGTGCCAGCTCAACAGGGGGACTGAACACTGAAGCTTTCTTT.

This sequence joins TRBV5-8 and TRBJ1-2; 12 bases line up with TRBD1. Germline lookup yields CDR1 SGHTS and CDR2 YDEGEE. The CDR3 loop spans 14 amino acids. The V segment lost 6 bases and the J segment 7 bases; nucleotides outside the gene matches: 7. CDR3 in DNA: TGTGCCAGCACCCCGGGACAGGGGGCTGGTGGCTACACCTTC. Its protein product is CASTPGQGAGGYTF.

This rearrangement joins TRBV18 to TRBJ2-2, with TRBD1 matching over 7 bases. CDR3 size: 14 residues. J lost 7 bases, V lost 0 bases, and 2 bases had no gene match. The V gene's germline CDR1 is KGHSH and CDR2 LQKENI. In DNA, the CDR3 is TGTGCCAGCTCACCACCGACAGGGCACGGGGAGCTGTTTTTT. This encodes CASSPPTGHGELFF.

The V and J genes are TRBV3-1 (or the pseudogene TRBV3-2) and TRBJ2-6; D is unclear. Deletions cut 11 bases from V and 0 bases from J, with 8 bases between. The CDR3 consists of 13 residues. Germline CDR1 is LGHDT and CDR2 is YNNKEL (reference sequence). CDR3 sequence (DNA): TGTGCCGTAGAGGACTCTGGGGCCAACGTCCTGACTTTC. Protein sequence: CAVEDSGANVLTF.

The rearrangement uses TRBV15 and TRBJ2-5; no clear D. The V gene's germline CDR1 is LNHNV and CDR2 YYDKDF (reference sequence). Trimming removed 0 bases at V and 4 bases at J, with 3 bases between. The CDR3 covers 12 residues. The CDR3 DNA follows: TGTGCCACCAGCAGAGATCTAGAGACCCAGTACTTC. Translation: CATSRDLETQYF.

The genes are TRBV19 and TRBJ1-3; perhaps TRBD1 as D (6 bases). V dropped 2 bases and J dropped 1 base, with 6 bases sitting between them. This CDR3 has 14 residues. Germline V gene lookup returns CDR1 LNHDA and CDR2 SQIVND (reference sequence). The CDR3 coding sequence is TGTGCCAGTAGTATAACAGGGTCTGGAAACACCATATATTTT. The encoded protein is CASSITGSGNTIYF.

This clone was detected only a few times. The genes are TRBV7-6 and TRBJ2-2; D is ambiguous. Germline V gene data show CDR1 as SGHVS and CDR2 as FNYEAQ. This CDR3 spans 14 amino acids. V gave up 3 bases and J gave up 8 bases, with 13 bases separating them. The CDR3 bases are TGTGCCAGCAGCTTGGGCAGCTTCGGTGGGGAGCTGTTTTTT. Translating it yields CASSLGSFGGELFF.

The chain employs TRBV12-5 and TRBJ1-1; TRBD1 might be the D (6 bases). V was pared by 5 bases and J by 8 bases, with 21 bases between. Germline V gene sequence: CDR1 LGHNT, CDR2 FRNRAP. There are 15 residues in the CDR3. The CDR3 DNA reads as TGTGCTAGTGGTCAGGGGACACATGACTTAGGGGAAGCTTTCTTT. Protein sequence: CASGQGTHDLGEAFF. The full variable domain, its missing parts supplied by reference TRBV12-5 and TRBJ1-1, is DARVTQTPRHKVTEMGQEVTMRCQPILGHNTVFWYRQTMMQGLELLAYFRNRAPLDDSGMPKDRFSAEMPDATLATLKIQPSEPRDSAVYFCASGQGTHDLGEAFFGQGTRLTVV.